This TCR beta chain was captured by sequencing in a study of low-dose radiotherapy and immunotherapy resistance in tumors. Study-wide background: Cohort 1 was given 0.5 Gy fractions every 2 weeks, 6.5 Gy in total.

Time point specified: before trial treatment. Solid tumors that lacked tumor-infiltrating lymphocytes and were advanced were present in eligible patients. Germline V gene lookup returns CDR1 SGHTA and CDR2 FQGNSA. Trimming cost V 5 bases and J 2 bases, with 10 bases left between them. CDR3 size: 14 residues. First-strand cDNA used TRAV- and TRBV-specific primers, covering alpha and beta chains. The TCRs were subjected to amplification over roughly 20 PCR cycles employing a constant-region primer in conjunction with a V-primer adapter. Via MiXCR, TCRdb re-called the reads, giving one row per CDR3 protein. The sample records about 64,000 distinct CDR3 sequences, 26% being singletons.

The source material was PBMCs, sampled before treatment. This receptor was obtained from a male donor with rectosigmoid adenocarcinoma. The chain employs TRBV7-2 and TRBJ1-5, with D tentatively TRBD1 (5 bases). This CDR3 is CASSVREGNQPQHF. Written as DNA, the CDR3 is TGTGCCAGCAGCGTCAGGGAGGGCAATCAGCCCCAGCATTTT.